This paragraph reports one TCR beta chain. The entry originates in a study of OX40 agonist ivuxolimab in advanced cancers. At the level of the study: Age averaged 60 years (range about 20 to 80), and about 86% were male.

V was cut by 4 bases and J by 9 bases, with 12 bases left in between. The CDR3 contains 12 residues. Germline lookup yields CDR1 SGHTS and CDR2 YDEGEE. Sequencing was performed with immunoSEQ multiplex PCR; in TCRdb, only in-frame clones are kept and a portion is missing. The sample lists around 61,000 clones, roughly 80% occurring once. The clonotype originates from an adult with an advanced solid tumor such as melanoma, head and neck, liver or kidney cancer. The sample was CD4+ or CD8+ T cells sorted from blood, taken in a trial of the OX40 agonist ivuxolimab. The chain recombines TRBV5-8 with TRBJ2-3, with D maybe TRBD2 (5 bases). Here the CDR3 reads CASSRGGYTQYF. As DNA, the CDR3 is TGTGCCAGCAGCCGGGGTGGATACACGCAGTATTTT.